These 17 T cell receptor beta chains came from one sample sequenced in a study of human T cells and chemical hapten exposure. Documented time point: pre-sensitization, week 0. The sample's treatment: therapeutic diphenylcyclopropenone sensitization with weekly scalp DPC. TCRdb re-derived calls from the RACE reads in MiXCR, one entry per CDR3 protein. Here the sample spans about 260,000 distinct CDR3 sequences, approximately 8.6% being singletons. This specimen was whole blood, taken in connection with sensitization to the hapten diphenylcyclopropenone (DPC). Receptor source: a woman aged 35 to 49 with alopecia areata. Some clones in this sample may be carry-over from other donors' samples.

Ten or more counts support this clonotype. The V call is TRBV7-9, the J call TRBJ2-1; unclear D gene. Trimming shortened V by 7 bases and J by 5 bases, and 12 bases separated the two germline ends. This CDR3 is built from 13 residues. The germline V gene encodes CDR1 SEHNR and CDR2 FQNEAQ (reference sequence). CDR3 bases: TGTGCCAGCACAATGGTCCAGCACAATGAGCAGTTCTTC. Translated, it gives CASTMVQHNEQFF.

This clonotype was counted ten times or more. The chain joins TRBV5-1 to TRBJ1-6, with 7 bases aligning to TRBD1. Losses at the gene ends were 4 bases for V and 5 bases for J; bases not matched to a gene: 3. This CDR3 spans 14 amino acids. CDR1 SGHRS and CDR2 YFSETQ come from the germline V gene. The DNA of the CDR3 is TGCGCCAGCAGCGTCGACAGGGATAATTCACCCCTCCACTTT. This gives the protein CASSVDRDNSPLHF.

This clonotype was detected ten times or more. Mismatch with germline at one junction end may stem from a read error. The chain has TRBV28 and TRBJ1-2; D is undetermined. CDR1 and CDR2 (germline): MDHEN, SYDVKM. The CDR3 is 10 residues long. In DNA form, the CDR3 reads TGCGCTAGTTTTAACTATGGCTACACCTTC. Translation gives CASFNYGYTF.

The chain employs TRBV27 and TRBJ2-3; D gene unclear. The V end lost 5 bases, the J end lost 2 bases, and 8 bases lay between the germline ends. The CDR3 has 13 residues. The V gene's germline CDR1 is MNHEY and CDR2 SMNVEV (reference sequence). This CDR3 reads CASSIKPTDTQYF. CDR3 DNA: TGTGCCAGCAGTATCAAACCCACAGATACGCAGTATTTT.

In this sample, this clonotype turned up a few times. The chain combines TRBV6-2 or TRBV6-3 with TRBJ1-2; D unresolved. Germline V gene lookup returns CDR1 MNHEY and CDR2 SVGEGT. V lost 6 bases to trimming and J lost 2 bases, with 10 bases between them. The CDR3 is made up of 13 amino acids. The CDR3 DNA is TGTGCCAGCAGCCCGGTTGGAAACTATGGCTACACCTTC. This gives the protein CASSPVGNYGYTF.

The rearrangement joins TRBV6-2 or TRBV6-3 to TRBJ2-1; tentative D call: TRBD1 (6 bases). The CDR3 loop spans 16 amino acids. Trimming stripped 5 bases from V and 7 bases from J, with 21 bases between. Germline V CDR1 and CDR2: MNHEY, SVGEGT. The CDR3 loop reads CASSTTKGGSVNEQFF. The CDR3 DNA follows: TGTGCCAGCAGTACCACTAAAGGGGGTTCGGTGAATGAGCAGTTCTTC.

The chain couples TRBV24-1 to TRBJ1-2, with D maybe TRBD1 (5 bases). The germline CDR1 and CDR2 sequences are KGHDR and SFDVKD. This CDR3 has 15 amino acids. V was clipped by 2 bases and J by 6 bases, with 15 bases between them. This chain's CDR3 is CATSDWAAGLDGYTF. The DNA of the CDR3 is TGTGCCACCAGTGATTGGGCGGCAGGGCTGGATGGCTACACCTTC.

The chain has TRBV10-3 and TRBJ2-2; 7 bases are shared with TRBD1. V shed 10 bases and J 4 bases; nucleotides not matched to a gene: 12. The CDR3 spans 15 residues. The germline CDR1 and CDR2 sequences are ENHRY and SYGVKD. The CDR3 DNA sequence: TGTGCCACCGCCGGGCAACAGGGGAGCACCGGGGAGCTGTTTTTT. Translating gives CATAGQQGSTGELFF.

The chain links TRBV20-1 to TRBJ2-7; the D is unclear. Germline V gene data show CDR1 as DFQATT and CDR2 as SNEGSKA (reference sequence). This CDR3 contains 13 residues. Trimming shortened V by 3 bases and J by 2 bases, and 11 bases separated the two germline ends. CDR3 nucleotide sequence: TGCAGTGCTAGGATCGGCACTGCCTACGAGCAGTACTTC. Translating gives CSARIGTAYEQYF.

The V and J genes are TRBV6-5 and TRBJ2-5; D gene ambiguous. Looked up from germline, CDR1 is MNHEY and CDR2 is SVGAGI. This CDR3 is built from 11 residues. V was clipped by 6 bases and J by 5 bases, with 7 bases between them. In nucleotides, the CDR3 is TGTGCCAGCAGCAAGCTCGAGACCCAGTACTTC. This sequence encodes CASSKLETQYF.

This clonotype has a handful of counts. This chain connects TRBV5-1 to TRBJ1-2, with D maybe TRBD1 (5 bases). There are 14 residues in the CDR3. The ends were cut back, 3 bases at V and 4 bases at J, with 13 bases in the middle. Germline loops: CDR1 SGHRS, CDR2 YFSETQ. CDR3: CASSSWQGSYGYTF. Written as DNA, the CDR3 is TGCGCCAGCAGCTCGTGGCAGGGTTCCTATGGCTACACCTTC. Using reference TRBV5-1 and TRBJ1-2 for the parts outside the CDR3, the full variable domain is KAGVTQTPRYLIKTRGQQVTLSCSPISGHRSVSWYQQTPGQGLQFLFEYFSETQRNKGNFPGRFSGRQFSNSRSEMNVSTLELGDSALYLCASSSWQGSYGYTFGSGTRLTVV.

The chain employs TRBV29-1 and TRBJ2-7, with D maybe TRBD2 (5 bases). The germline gives CDR1 SQVTM, CDR2 ANQGSEA. The CDR3 extends over 14 amino acids. The V gene lost 4 bases and the J gene lost 3 bases, with 16 bases spanning the gap. For the CDR3, the DNA is TGCAGCGTTGTTTATGCTAGCAGATACTACGAGCAGTACTTC. It yields the protein CSVVYASRYYEQYF.

This chain links TRBV6-2 or TRBV6-3 with TRBJ1-5; 9 bases agree with TRBD1. V was clipped by 6 bases and J by 4 bases; unmatched bases: 7. The CDR3 extends over 15 amino acids. Germline V gene sequence: CDR1 MNHEY, CDR2 SVGEGT. CDR3 sequence reads: CASRWGTGTNQPQHF. The CDR3 DNA reads as TGTGCCAGCAGATGGGGGACAGGGACGAATCAGCCCCAGCATTTT.

The table lists this clonotype with many counts. The genes are TRBV5-1 and TRBJ2-2; the D gene could be TRBD1 or TRBD2 (5 bases each). Germline V gene data show CDR1 as SGHRS and CDR2 as YFSETQ. V shed 4 bases and J shed 1 base, with 5 bases lying between them. The CDR3 is 13 amino acids. Here the CDR3 reads CASSGGNTGELFF. The CDR3 bases are TGCGCCAGCAGCGGGGGGAACACCGGGGAGCTGTTTTTT.

This clonotype was seen ten or more times. The J gene is TRBJ1-2, the V gene TRBV6-2 or TRBV6-3; no clear D gene. The V gene lost 1 base and the J gene lost 6 bases, with 12 bases spanning the gap. The CDR3 has 14 amino acids. Germline V gene sequence: CDR1 MNHEY, CDR2 SVGEGT. The CDR3 DNA sequence: TGTGCCAGCAGTTACTTACAGCAGTTTAATGGCTACACCTTC. It codes for CASSYLQQFNGYTF.

This clonotype came up a few times. The J gene is TRBJ1-1, the V gene TRBV5-1, with TRBD1 identical over 7 bases. The CDR3 loop spans 15 amino acids. Germline V lookup: CDR1 SGHRS, CDR2 YFSETQ. With 4 bases clipped from V and 2 bases from J, the junction kept 8 bases outside the gene matches. In nucleotides, the CDR3 is TGCGCCAGCAGCACCCGGGGACAGACCAACACTGAAGCTTTCTTT. Translation gives CASSTRGQTNTEAFF.

This clonotype was counted at least ten times. The V and J genes are TRBV12-3 or TRBV12-4 and TRBJ1-5; D might be TRBD1 (5 bases). V shed 6 bases and J shed 2 bases, with 8 bases lying between them. CDR3 size: 13 residues. The CDR3 is CASRTARNQPQHF. CDR3 nucleotide sequence: TGTGCCAGCAGGACAGCCCGCAATCAGCCCCAGCATTTT.